These T cell receptor beta chains were read from a single sample in a study of T-cell memory formation after mild COVID-19. TCRdb fed the 5' RACE reads into MiXCR, producing one record per CDR3 protein. The data show under 700,000 distinct CDR3 sequences, roughly 20% seen once. The sample comprised PBMCs or a T cell subset sorted from them (not recorded which). The receptors stem from an adult woman who had mild COVID-19 (a few samples of this study predate the infection). Cell type and time point are not known. Both conserved end residues are part of each CDR3. The D gene is left open where the match is weak. Expanded clones get a size class; other rows say once, few or many, or leave the size out.

clone_size | cdr3_length | d_call | j_call | v_call | cdr3_nt | cdr3_aa
many | 14 | TRBD1 | TRBJ1-3 | TRBV29-1 | TGCAGCGTTGATGGACAGGGGACTGGAAACACCATATATTTT | CSVDGQGTGNTIYF
. | 16 | TRBD1 | TRBJ2-6 | TRBV12-3/TRBV12-4 | TGTGCCATCAGGCCAATTACAGGGGATGGGGCCAACGTCCTGACTTTC | CAIRPITGDGANVLTF
. | 11 | . | TRBJ1-2 | TRBV7-9 | TGTGCCAGCAGCTCGGGGGAGGACTACACCTTC | CASSSGEDYTF
. | 15 | . | TRBJ2-2 | TRBV6-6 | TGTGCCAGCAGTTACCCCGACTACGACACCGGGGAGCTGTTTTTT | CASSYPDYDTGELFF
once | 14 | TRBD1 | TRBJ2-7 | TRBV6-5 | TGTGCCAGCAGTTACGCCGACAGGGGAGGCGAGCAGTACTTC | CASSYADRGGEQYF
many | 13 | . | TRBJ1-1 | TRBV6-1 | TGTGCCAGCAGTGAAGTTAACAGGAATGAAGCTTTCTTT | CASSEVNRNEAFF
. | 14 | . | TRBJ1-1 | TRBV7-8 | TGTGCCAGCAGCTTTTGGGTCGAGAACACTGAAGCTTTCTTT | CASSFWVENTEAFF
. | 16 | . | TRBJ1-2 | TRBV6-5 | TGTGCCAGCAGTCGGGTGACCTCAGGGATGAACTATGGCTACACCTTC | CASSRVTSGMNYGYTF
few | 15 | . | TRBJ2-7 | TRBV5-1 | TGCGCCAGCAGCTTGGAAGCAGGAGCAATGGACGAGCAGTACTTC | CASSLEAGAMDEQYF
. | 16 | TRBD2 | TRBJ2-7 | TRBV25-1 | TGTGCCAGCAGCTGGGACCGGACTAGCGGGAGTTACGAGCAGTACTTC | CASSWDRTSGSYEQYF
few | 12 | TRBD1 | TRBJ2-1 | TRBV19 | TGTGCCAGTGGACAGGGAGTGGATGAGCAGTTCTTC | CASGQGVDEQFF
. | 17 | TRBD1 | TRBJ2-5 | TRBV24-1 | TGTGCCACCAGTGATCCCTCGACAGGGACCTCCGTGGAGACCCAGTACTTC | CATSDPSTGTSVETQYF
. | 13 | . | TRBJ2-1 | TRBV4-2 | TGTGCCAGCAGCCAAGATCAGGTCGCAGAGCAGTTCTTC | CASSQDQVAEQFF
. | 14 | . | TRBJ1-3 | TRBV5-6 | TGTGCCAGCAGCTTTGCGGCGTCTGGAAACACCATATATTTT | CASSFAASGNTIYF
few | 14 | . | TRBJ2-3 | TRBV29-1 | TGCAGCGTTGCGGGTGGTAGCGACACAGATACGCAGTATTTT | CSVAGGSDTDTQYF
few | 14 | . | TRBJ2-2 | TRBV6-5 | TGTGCCAGCAATACGGGAGTAATCACCGGGGAGCTGTTTTTT | CASNTGVITGELFF
. | 14 | TRBD2 | TRBJ2-7 | TRBV12-3/TRBV12-4 | TGTGCCAGCAGCAAGGGACTAGCGGGCTACGAGCAGTACTTC | CASSKGLAGYEQYF
few | 17 | . | TRBJ2-1 | TRBV12-3/TRBV12-4 | TGTGCCAGCAGTTACCCAGCTGCGGGAGAGGGGGTCGATGAGCAGTTCTTC | CASSYPAAGEGVDEQFF
few | 14 | TRBD1 | TRBJ1-2 | TRBV18 | TGTGCCAGCTCCAGACAGGGGGAGAATCTTGGCTACACCTTC | CASSRQGENLGYTF
few | 14 | . | TRBJ2-1 | TRBV4-3 | TGCGCCAGCAGCCACAGCGGAGTCTACAATGAGCAGTTCTTC | CASSHSGVYNEQFF
few | 13 | . | TRBJ2-1 | TRBV12-3/TRBV12-4 | TGTGCCAGCAGTTTAGCGAGGCAAGTTGAGCAGTTCTTC | CASSLARQVEQFF
. | 14 | . | TRBJ2-7 | TRBV27 | TGTGCCAGCAGTATCCGCGGCTTTGGCTACGAGCAGTACTTC | CASSIRGFGYEQYF
few | 11 | . | TRBJ1-1 | TRBV7-9 | TGTGCCAGCAGCCCAGGTGGGAAAGCTTTCTTT | CASSPGGKAFF
. | 17 | . | TRBJ2-5 | TRBV18 | TGTGCCAGCTCACGGTCAACGGCTAGTGCTGGGAGGGAGACCCAGTACTTC | CASSRSTASAGRETQYF
. | 15 | . | TRBJ2-3 | TRBV7-3 | TGTGCCAGCAGCGCCGCGGGATGGGGCACAGATACGCAGTATTTT | CASSAAGWGTDTQYF
few | 15 | TRBD2 | TRBJ2-3 | TRBV7-3 | TGTGCCAGCAGCCAAAGCGGGAGTGGGGGAGATACGCAGTATTTT | CASSQSGSGGDTQYF
many | 14 | . | TRBJ2-1 | TRBV12-3/TRBV12-4 | TGTGCCAGCAGTTTACAGGGGTACCTCCATGAGCAGTTCTTC | CASSLQGYLHEQFF
many | 14 | TRBD2 | TRBJ2-1 | TRBV2 | TGTGCCAGCATTCTACTAGCGGGGTACAATGAGCAGTTCTTC | CASILLAGYNEQFF
few | 12 | . | TRBJ2-5 | TRBV12-3/TRBV12-4 | TGTGCCAGCAGTTTAGCAATCCAGACCCAGTACTTC | CASSLAIQTQYF
. | 11 | . | TRBJ2-7 | TRBV4-1 | TGCGCCAGCAGCCAAGACCACGAGCAGTACTTC | CASSQDHEQYF
many | 15 | . | TRBJ1-1 | TRBV7-9 | TGTGCCAGCAGCTTAGCGCCCGGAGGAAACACTGAAGCTTTCTTT | CASSLAPGGNTEAFF
few | 13 | . | TRBJ2-5 | TRBV6-1 | TGTGCCAGCAGTGAAAACAGCCAAGAGACCCAGTACTTC | CASSENSQETQYF
few | 14 | . | TRBJ2-3 | TRBV5-4 | TGTGCCAGCAGCCCAGCGGTTAGCACAGATACGCAGTATTTT | CASSPAVSTDTQYF
. | 14 | . | TRBJ1-2 | TRBV9 | TGTGCCAGCAAACCGAGTGGGGGCTTCTATGGCTACACCTTC | CASKPSGGFYGYTF
many | 16 | TRBD1 | TRBJ1-1 | TRBV5-1 | TGCGCCAGCAGCTTGGGGACAGGGGGCCCGAACACTGAAGCTTTCTTT | CASSLGTGGPNTEAFF
. | 15 | . | TRBJ2-3 | TRBV5-4 | TGTGCCAGCAGCTCCGAGGGCCCTGGGGCAGATACGCAGTATTTT | CASSSEGPGADTQYF
. | 18 | TRBD2 | TRBJ2-3 | TRBV5-1 | TGCGCCAGCAGCTTGGGCCCTCCCACTAGCGGGAGCCCAGATACGCAGTATTTT | CASSLGPPTSGSPDTQYF
. | 15 | TRBD2 | TRBJ2-7 | TRBV19 | TGTGCCAGTAGGGGTACTAGCGGGGATACCTACGAGCAGTACTTC | CASRGTSGDTYEQYF
medium-sized | 15 | TRBD1 | TRBJ1-1 | TRBV6-6 | TGTGCCAGCAGTAAGCCGGGACAGGGTAACACTGAAGCTTTCTTT | CASSKPGQGNTEAFF
few | 14 | TRBD2 | TRBJ2-3 | TRBV5-1 | TGCGCCAGCAGCTATAGCGGGACCACAGATACGCAGTATTTT | CASSYSGTTDTQYF
few | 13 | . | TRBJ1-1 | TRBV12-3/TRBV12-4 | TGTGCCAGCAGTCCCGTGATGAACACTGAAGCTTTCTTT | CASSPVMNTEAFF
. | 12 | . | TRBJ1-6 | TRBV12-3/TRBV12-4 | TGTGCCAGCAATATCCAAAATTCACCCCTCCACTTT | CASNIQNSPLHF
once | 14 | . | TRBJ2-5 | TRBV20-1 | TGCAGTGCTAGCCCGGCTAGCGCGGTGGAGACCCAGTACTTC | CSASPASAVETQYF
few | 15 | . | TRBJ2-7 | TRBV20-1 | TGCAGTGCTTCGGGATTGACTGAAAGCTCCTACGAGCAGTACTTC | CSASGLTESSYEQYF
. | 15 | . | TRBJ1-6 | TRBV20-1 | TGCAGTGCTCACTCCCGATCGACGGTCCGTTCACCCCTCCACTTT | CSAHSRSTVRSPLHF
. | 16 | . | TRBJ1-5 | TRBV7-6 | TGTGCCAGCAGCTTAGAGGCGGGAGGAAACAATCAGCCCCAGCATTTT | CASSLEAGGNNQPQHF
. | 14 | . | TRBJ2-5 | TRBV5-1 | TGCGCCAGCAGTTTCGGACGGCCCGAGGAGACCCAGTACTTC | CASSFGRPEETQYF
few | 15 | TRBD2 | TRBJ2-1 | TRBV9 | TGTGCCAGCAGCGTAGGGCTAGCGGGGATGGATGAGCAGTTCTTC | CASSVGLAGMDEQFF
. | 12 | . | TRBJ2-5 | TRBV20-1 | TGCAGTGCTAGAGCTACGGGGAAACCCGGCGAGTTC | CSARATGKPGEF
few | 14 | . | TRBJ2-5 | TRBV7-2 | TGTGCCAGCAGCTTAACCCATGGTGCGGAGACCCAGTACTTC | CASSLTHGAETQYF
few | 15 | . | TRBJ2-5 | TRBV12-3/TRBV12-4 | TGTGCCAGCAGTTTTGTGGTGGGGGCCCCGGAGACCCAGTACTTC | CASSFVVGAPETQYF
. | 12 | . | TRBJ2-7 | TRBV15 | TGTGCCACCAGCAGAGAGTTGGGCGAGCAGTACTTC | CATSRELGEQYF
. | 15 | TRBD1 | TRBJ1-2 | TRBV5-1 | TGCGCCAGCAGCCTAACAGGGGGCCCGGTGAAGGGCTACACCTTC | CASSLTGGPVKGYTF
. | 14 | TRBD2 | TRBJ2-3 | TRBV19 | TGTGCCAGCCGGGGGGTAGCGGTCACAGATACGCAGTATTTT | CASRGVAVTDTQYF